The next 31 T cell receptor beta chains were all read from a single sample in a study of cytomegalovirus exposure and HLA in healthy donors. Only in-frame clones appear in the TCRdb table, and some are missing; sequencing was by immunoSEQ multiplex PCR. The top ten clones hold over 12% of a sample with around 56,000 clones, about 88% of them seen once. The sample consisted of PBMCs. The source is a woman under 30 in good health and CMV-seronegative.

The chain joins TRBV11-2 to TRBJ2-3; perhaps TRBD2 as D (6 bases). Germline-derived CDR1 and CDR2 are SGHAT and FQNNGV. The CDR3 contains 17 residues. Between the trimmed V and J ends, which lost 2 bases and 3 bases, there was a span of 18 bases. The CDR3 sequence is CASSLISSTEGTDTQYF. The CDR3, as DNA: TGTGCCAGCAGCTTAATTAGTAGCACGGAGGGTACAGATACGCAGTATTTT.

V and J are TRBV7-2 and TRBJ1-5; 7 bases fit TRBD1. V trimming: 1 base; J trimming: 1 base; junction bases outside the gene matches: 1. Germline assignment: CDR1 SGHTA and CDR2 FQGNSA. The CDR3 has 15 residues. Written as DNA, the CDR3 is TGTGCCAGCAGCTTAGGACAGGGCAGCAATCAGCCCCAGCATTTT. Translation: CASSLGQGSNQPQHF. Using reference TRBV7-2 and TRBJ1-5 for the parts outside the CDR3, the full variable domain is GAGVSQSPSNKVTEKGKDVELRCDPISGHTALYWYRQSLGQGLEFLIYFQGNSAPDKSGLPSDRFSAERTGGSVSTLTIQRTQQEDSAVYLCASSLGQGSNQPQHFGDGTRLSIL.

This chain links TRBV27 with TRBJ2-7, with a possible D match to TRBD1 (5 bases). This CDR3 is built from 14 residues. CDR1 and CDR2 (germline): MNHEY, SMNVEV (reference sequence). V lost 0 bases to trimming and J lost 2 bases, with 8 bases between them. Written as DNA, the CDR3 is TGTGCCAGCAGTTTATCCTGGGGCCCCTACGAGCAGTACTTC. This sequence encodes CASSLSWGPYEQYF.

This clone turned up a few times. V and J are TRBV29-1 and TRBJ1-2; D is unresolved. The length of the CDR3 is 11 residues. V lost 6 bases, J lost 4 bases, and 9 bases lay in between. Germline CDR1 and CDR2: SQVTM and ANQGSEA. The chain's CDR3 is CSVRSSYGYTF. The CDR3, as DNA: TGCAGCGTGAGATCCTCCTATGGCTACACCTTC.

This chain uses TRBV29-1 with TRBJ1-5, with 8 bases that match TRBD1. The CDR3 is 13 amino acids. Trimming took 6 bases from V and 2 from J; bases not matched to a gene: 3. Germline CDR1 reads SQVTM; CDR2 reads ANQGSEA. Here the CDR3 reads CSVGTGGNQPQHF. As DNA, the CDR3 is TGCAGCGTGGGGACAGGTGGCAATCAGCCCCAGCATTTT. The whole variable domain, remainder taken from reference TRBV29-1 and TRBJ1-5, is SAVISQKPSRDICQRGTSLTIQCQVDSQVTMMFWYRQQPGQSLTLIATANQGSEATYESGFVIDKFPISRPNLTFSTLTVSNMSPEDSSIYLCSVGTGGNQPQHFGDGTRLSIL.

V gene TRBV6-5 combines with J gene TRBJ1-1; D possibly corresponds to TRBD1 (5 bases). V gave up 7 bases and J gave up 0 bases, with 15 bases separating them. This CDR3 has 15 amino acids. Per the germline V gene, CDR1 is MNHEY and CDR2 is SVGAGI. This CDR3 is CASTPWGEMNTEAFF. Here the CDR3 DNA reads TGTGCCAGCACGCCCTGGGGGGAAATGAACACTGAAGCTTTCTTT.

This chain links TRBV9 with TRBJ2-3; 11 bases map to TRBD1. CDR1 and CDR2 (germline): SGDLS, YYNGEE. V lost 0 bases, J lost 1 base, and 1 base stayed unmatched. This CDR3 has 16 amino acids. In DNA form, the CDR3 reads TGTGCCAGCAGCGTAGCGGGACAGGGGGGCACAGATACGCAGTATTTT. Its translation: CASSVAGQGGTDTQYF.

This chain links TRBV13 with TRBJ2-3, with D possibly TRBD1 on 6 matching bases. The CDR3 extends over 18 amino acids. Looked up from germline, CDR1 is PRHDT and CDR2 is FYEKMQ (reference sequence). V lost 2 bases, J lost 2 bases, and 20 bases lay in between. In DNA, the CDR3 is TGTGCCAGCAGCTTAAGGGGGACATTACAGGGTCCCACAGATACGCAGTATTTT. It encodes CASSLRGTLQGPTDTQYF.

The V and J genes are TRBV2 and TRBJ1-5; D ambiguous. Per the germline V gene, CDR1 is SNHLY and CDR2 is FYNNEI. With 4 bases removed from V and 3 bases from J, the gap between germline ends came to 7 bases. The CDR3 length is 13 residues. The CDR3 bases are TGTGCCAGCAGTGGTTCATTCAATCAGCCCCAGCATTTT. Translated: CASSGSFNQPQHF.

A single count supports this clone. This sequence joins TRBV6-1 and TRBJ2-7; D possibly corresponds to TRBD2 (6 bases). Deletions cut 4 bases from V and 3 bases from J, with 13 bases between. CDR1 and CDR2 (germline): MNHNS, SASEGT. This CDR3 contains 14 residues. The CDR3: CASSGRDFRYEQYF. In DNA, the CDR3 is TGTGCCAGCAGTGGAAGGGACTTCCGCTACGAGCAGTACTTC.

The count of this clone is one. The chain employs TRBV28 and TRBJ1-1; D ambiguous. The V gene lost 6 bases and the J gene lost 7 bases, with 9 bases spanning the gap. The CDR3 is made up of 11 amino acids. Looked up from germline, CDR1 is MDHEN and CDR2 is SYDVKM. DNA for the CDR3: TGTGCCAGCAGGAGCATGTATGAAGCTTTCTTT. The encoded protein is CASRSMYEAFF.

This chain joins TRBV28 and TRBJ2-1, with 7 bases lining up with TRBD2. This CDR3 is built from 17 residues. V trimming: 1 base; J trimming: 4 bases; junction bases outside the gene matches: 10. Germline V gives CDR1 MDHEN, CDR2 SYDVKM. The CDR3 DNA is TGTGCCAGCAGTTTATCGGGGGGTAGCGGCAAGTACAATGAGCAGTTCTTC. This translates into CASSLSGGSGKYNEQFF.

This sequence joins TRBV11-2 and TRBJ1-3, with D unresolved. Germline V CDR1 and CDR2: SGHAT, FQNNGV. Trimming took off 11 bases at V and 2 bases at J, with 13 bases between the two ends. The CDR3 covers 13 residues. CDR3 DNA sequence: TGTGCCGGGCAGACGTTAACTGGAAACACCATATATTTT. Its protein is CAGQTLTGNTIYF.

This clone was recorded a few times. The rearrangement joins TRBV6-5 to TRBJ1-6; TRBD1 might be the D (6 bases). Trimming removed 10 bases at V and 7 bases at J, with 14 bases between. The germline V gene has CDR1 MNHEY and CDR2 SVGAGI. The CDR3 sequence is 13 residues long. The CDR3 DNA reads TGTGCCATCTCCCGGGACACAAATTCACCCCTCCACTTT. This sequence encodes CAISRDTNSPLHF.

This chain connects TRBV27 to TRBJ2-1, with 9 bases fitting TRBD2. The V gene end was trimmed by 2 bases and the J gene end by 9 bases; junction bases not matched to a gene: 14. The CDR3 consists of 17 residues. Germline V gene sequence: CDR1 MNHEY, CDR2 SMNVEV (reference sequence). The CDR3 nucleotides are TGTGCCAGCAGTTTAAAATACTTGCTGCGGGGGGGCGGTGAGCAGTTCTTC. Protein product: CASSLKYLLRGGGEQFF.

The CDR3 loop is CASRIGGDRNQPQHF. The CDR3 DNA sequence: TGTGCCAGCAGAATAGGAGGGGATCGGAATCAGCCCCAGCATTTT. The chain is built from TRBV28 and TRBJ1-5; tentatively, D is TRBD1 (5 bases). CDR1 and CDR2 from the germline V gene are MDHEN and SYDVKM. This CDR3 has 15 residues. V was clipped by 6 bases and J by 4 bases, with 16 bases between them.

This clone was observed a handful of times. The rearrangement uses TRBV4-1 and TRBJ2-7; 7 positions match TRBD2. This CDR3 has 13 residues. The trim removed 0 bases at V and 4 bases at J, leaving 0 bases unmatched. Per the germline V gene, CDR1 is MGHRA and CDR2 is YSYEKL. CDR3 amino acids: CASSQEGGYEQYF. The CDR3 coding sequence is TGCGCCAGCAGCCAAGAGGGAGGGTACGAGCAGTACTTC.

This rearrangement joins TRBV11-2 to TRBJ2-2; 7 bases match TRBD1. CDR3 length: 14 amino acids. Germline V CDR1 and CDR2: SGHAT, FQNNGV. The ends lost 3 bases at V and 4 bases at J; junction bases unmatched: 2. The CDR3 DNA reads TGTGCCAGCAGCTTGAACAGGGGCACCGGGGAGCTGTTTTTT. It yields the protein CASSLNRGTGELFF.

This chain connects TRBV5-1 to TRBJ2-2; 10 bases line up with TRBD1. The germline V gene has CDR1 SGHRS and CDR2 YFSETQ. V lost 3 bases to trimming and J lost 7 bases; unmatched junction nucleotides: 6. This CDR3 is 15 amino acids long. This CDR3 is CASSWGQGIDGELFF. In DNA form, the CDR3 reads TGCGCCAGCAGCTGGGGACAGGGGATAGACGGGGAGCTGTTTTTT.

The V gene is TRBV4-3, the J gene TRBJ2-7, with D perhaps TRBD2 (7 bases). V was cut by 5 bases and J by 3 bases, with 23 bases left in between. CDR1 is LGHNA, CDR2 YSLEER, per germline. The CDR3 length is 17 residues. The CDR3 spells CASSEGTGGGEFYEQYF. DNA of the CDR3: TGCGCCAGCAGCGAAGGCACGGGGGGCGGTGAATTCTACGAGCAGTACTTC.

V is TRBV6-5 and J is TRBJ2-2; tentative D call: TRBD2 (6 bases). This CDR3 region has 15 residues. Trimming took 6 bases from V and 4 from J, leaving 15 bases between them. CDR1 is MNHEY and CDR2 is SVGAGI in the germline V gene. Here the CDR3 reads CASRITREPTGELFF. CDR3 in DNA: TGTGCCAGCAGAATTACTCGGGAGCCCACCGGGGAGCTGTTTTTT.

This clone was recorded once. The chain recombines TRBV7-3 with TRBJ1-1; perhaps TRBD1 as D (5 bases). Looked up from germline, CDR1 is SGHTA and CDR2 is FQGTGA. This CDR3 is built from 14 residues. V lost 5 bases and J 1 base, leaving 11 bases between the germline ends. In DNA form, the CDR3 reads TGTGCCAGCAGCGGTACAGGCGCGAACACTGAAGCTTTCTTT. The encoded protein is CASSGTGANTEAFF.

The CDR3 DNA is TGCGCCAGCAGTAGGGGGCGGAATTCTCCTGGAAACACCATATATTTT. Protein: CASSRGRNSPGNTIYF. This sequence joins TRBV23-1 and TRBJ1-3, with 7 nucleotides matching TRBD1. TRBV23-1 is marked as an open reading frame, function uncertain. CDR3 length: 16 amino acids. V shed 5 bases and J 2 bases; nucleotides not matched to a gene: 9.

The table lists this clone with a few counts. CDR3 DNA: TGTGCCAGCAGTGCAGGGGGCAAGAGCAATCAGCCCCAGCATTTT. This translates into CASSAGGKSNQPQHF. The rearrangement links TRBV2 to TRBJ1-5, with 8 bases lining up with TRBD1. V shed 4 bases and J 1 base; nucleotides not matched to a gene: 3. CDR1 is SNHLY and CDR2 is FYNNEI in the germline V gene. The length of the CDR3 is 15 residues.

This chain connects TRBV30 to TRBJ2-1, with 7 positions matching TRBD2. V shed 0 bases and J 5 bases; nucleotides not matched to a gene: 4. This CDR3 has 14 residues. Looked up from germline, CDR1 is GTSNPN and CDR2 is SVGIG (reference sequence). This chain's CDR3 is CAWSVTGGDNEQFF. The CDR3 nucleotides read TGTGCCTGGAGTGTAACGGGGGGAGACAATGAGCAGTTCTTC.

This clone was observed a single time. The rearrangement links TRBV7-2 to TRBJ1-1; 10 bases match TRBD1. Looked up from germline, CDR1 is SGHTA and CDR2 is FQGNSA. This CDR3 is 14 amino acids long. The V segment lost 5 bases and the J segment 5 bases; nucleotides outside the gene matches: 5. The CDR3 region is CASSGQGGPTEAFF. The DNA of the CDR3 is TGTGCCAGCAGCGGACAGGGGGGCCCTACTGAAGCTTTCTTT. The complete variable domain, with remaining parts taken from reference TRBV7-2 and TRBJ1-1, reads GAGVSQSPSNKVTEKGKDVELRCDPISGHTALYWYRQSLGQGLEFLIYFQGNSAPDKSGLPSDRFSAERTGGSVSTLTIQRTQQEDSAVYLCASSGQGGPTEAFFGQGTRLTVV.

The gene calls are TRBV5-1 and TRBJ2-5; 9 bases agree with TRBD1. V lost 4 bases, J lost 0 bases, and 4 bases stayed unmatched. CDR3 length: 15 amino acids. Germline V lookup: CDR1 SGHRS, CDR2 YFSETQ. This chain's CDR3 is CASSRTGVNQETQYF. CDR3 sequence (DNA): TGCGCCAGCAGCCGGACAGGGGTAAACCAAGAGACCCAGTACTTC.

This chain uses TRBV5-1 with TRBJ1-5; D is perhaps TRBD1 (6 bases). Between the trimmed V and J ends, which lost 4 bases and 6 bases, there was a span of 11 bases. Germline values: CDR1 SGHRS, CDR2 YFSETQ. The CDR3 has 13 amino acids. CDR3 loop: CASSQQTGQPQHF. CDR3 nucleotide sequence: TGCGCCAGCAGCCAGCAGACAGGTCAGCCCCAGCATTTT.

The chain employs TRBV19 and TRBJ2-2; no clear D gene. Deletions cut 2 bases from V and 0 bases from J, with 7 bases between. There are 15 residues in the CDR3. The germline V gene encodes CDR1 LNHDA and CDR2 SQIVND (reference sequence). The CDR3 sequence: CASSIIPTNTGELFF. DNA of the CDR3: TGTGCCAGTAGTATAATTCCAACGAACACCGGGGAGCTGTTTTTT.

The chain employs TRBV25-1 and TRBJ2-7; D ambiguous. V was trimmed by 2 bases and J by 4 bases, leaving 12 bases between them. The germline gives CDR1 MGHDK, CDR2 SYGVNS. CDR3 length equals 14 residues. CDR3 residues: CASSEKGRKYEQYF. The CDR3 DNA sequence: TGTGCCAGCAGTGAAAAAGGCAGGAAGTACGAGCAGTACTTC.

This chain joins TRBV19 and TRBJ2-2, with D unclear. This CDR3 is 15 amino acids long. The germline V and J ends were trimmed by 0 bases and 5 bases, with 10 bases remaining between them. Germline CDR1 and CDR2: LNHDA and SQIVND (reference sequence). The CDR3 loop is CASSIDRLATGELFF. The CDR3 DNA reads TGTGCCAGTAGTATAGATCGATTAGCAACCGGGGAGCTGTTTTTT.